Listed below are T cell receptor beta chains from one sample, sequenced in a study of T cells in Graves' hyperthyroidism and ophthalmopathy. TCRdb called the multiplex PCR reads again in MiXCR, with one record for every CDR3 protein. The table records about 270,000 distinct CDR3 sequences, 22% of them present only once. Sequencing input: blood. The receptors were sampled from a man aged 25-45 years with Graves' ophthalmopathy. Each CDR3 is given with its conserved first and last residue. A D gene is named only where the DNA matches it firmly. Only some rows state a clone size, as once, few, many or a class for expanded clones.

TRBV7-8,NA,many,TRBJ2-1,TGTGCCAGCAGCTTAGCGCGCCATGAGCAGTTCTTC,CASSLARHEQFF
TRBV20-1,TRBD1,NA,TRBJ2-7,TGCAGTGCTAGAGTTGGGGCCGGGACAGGGTCCTACGAGCAGTACTTC,CSARVGAGTGSYEQYF
TRBV11-2,NA,once,TRBJ2-7,TGTGCCAGCAGCTTGTCGACAACCTACGAGCAGTACTTC,CASSLSTTYEQYF
TRBV11-2,NA,few,TRBJ2-2,TGTGCCAGCACCTCGACTAGTTCTTTAAATACCGGGGAGCTGTTTTTT,CASTSTSSLNTGELFF
TRBV20-1,NA,NA,TRBJ1-2,TGCAGTGCTAGAGCCCATAGGGGGGCCTATGGCTACACCTTC,CSARAHRGAYGYTF
TRBV20-1,TRBD2,many,TRBJ2-1,TGCAGTGCCCTACTAGCGGGAGGCTCCAATGAGCAGTTCTTC,CSALLAGGSNEQFF
TRBV5-8,NA,NA,TRBJ2-1,TGTGCCAGCAGCTTGGGGTGGGTGATCAACAATGAGCAGTTCTTC,CASSLGWVINNEQFF
TRBV30,NA,medium-sized,TRBJ2-2,TGTGCCTGGAGTGTAACAGCCGGGGAGCTGTTTTTT,CAWSVTAGELFF
TRBV5-1,TRBD1,few,TRBJ2-1,TGCGCCAGTACCCGGGACAGCTCCTACAATGAGCAGTTCTTC,CASTRDSSYNEQFF
TRBV2,NA,many,TRBJ2-7,TGTGCCAGCAGCGGCCCACCTTCCTACGAGCAGTACTTC,CASSGPPSYEQYF
TRBV6-2/TRBV6-3,NA,NA,TRBJ2-7,TGTGCCAGCAGTTACTCGTCTTTTCGGCACGAGCAGTACTTC,CASSYSSFRHEQYF
TRBV4-1,NA,NA,TRBJ1-5,TGCGCCAGCAGCCAAGTGGCGATTCAGCCCCAGCATTTT,CASSQVAIQPQHF
TRBV10-2,NA,NA,TRBJ1-2,TGCGCCAGCAGGACAGGATCGGGTTATTATGGCTACACCTTC,CASRTGSGYYGYTF
TRBV28,NA,few,TRBJ1-1,TGTGCCAGCAGCCCTGGGAAAGGCAGAAGGACTGAAGCTTTCTTT,CASSPGKGRRTEAFF
TRBV7-9,NA,NA,TRBJ2-7,TGTGCCAGCAGTTTCAGGGACACCTCCTACGAGCAGTACTTC,CASSFRDTSYEQYF
TRBV6-1,NA,NA,TRBJ2-5,TGTGCCAGCAGTGAAAGACCAGGGGACGTAGGAGAGACCCAGTACTTC,CASSERPGDVGETQYF
TRBV12-3/TRBV12-4,NA,NA,TRBJ1-5,TGTGCCAGCGGTAGGGTAGAACCTAGGTCCCAGCATTTT,CASGRVEPRSQHF
TRBV12-3/TRBV12-4,TRBD2,NA,TRBJ2-1,TGTGCCAGCAGTTTAGCGCAAGGTAGCGGGGGCTACAATGAGCAGTTCTTC,CASSLAQGSGGYNEQFF
TRBV14,NA,NA,TRBJ1-6,TGTGCCAGCAGCCAAATGGGGGGTTCACCCCTCCACTTT,CASSQMGGSPLHF
TRBV7-6,NA,few,TRBJ2-1,TGTGCCAGCAGCTTAGTGGGGAGTGAGCAGTTCTTC,CASSLVGSEQFF
TRBV29-1,NA,NA,TRBJ2-7,TGCAGCGTTGAGAACTTGCAGTACGAGCAGTACTTC,CSVENLQYEQYF
TRBV24-1,NA,NA,TRBJ2-2,TGTGCCACCAGGAGGGGGAACACCGGGGAGCTGTTTTTT,CATRRGNTGELFF
TRBV30,NA,many,TRBJ1-2,TGTGCCTGGAGTGTACACAAATGGGTCGGCTACACCTTC,CAWSVHKWVGYTF
TRBV6-1,NA,few,TRBJ2-3,TGTGCCAGCATCGATACGCAGTATTTT,CASIDTQYF
TRBV3-1,NA,NA,TRBJ2-5,TGTGCCAGCAGCCATGTAGAGACCCAGTACTTC,CASSHVETQYF
TRBV28,NA,few,TRBJ1-3,TGTGCCAGCAGTTTAACCACAGGAGGCTCTGGAAACACCATATATTTT,CASSLTTGGSGNTIYF
TRBV7-9,NA,few,TRBJ2-3,TGTGCCAGCAGCTTAAGGGGCCGAGGGGGGCAGGCAGATACGCAGTATTTT,CASSLRGRGGQADTQYF
TRBV6-1,NA,NA,TRBJ2-2,TGTGCCAGCAGAAGACAGGAGACTCGTACCGGGGAGCTGTTTTTT,CASRRQETRTGELFF
TRBV29-1,NA,few,TRBJ2-3,TGCAGCGTTACCTCTCAGACAGCCTCTAGCACAGATACGCAGTATTTT,CSVTSQTASSTDTQYF
TRBV2,NA,NA,TRBJ1-6,TGTGCCAGCAGTGGGACAGTGAGTTCACCCCTCCACTTT,CASSGTVSSPLHF
TRBV18,NA,many,TRBJ2-1,TGTGCCAGCTTCCCGGAGTGGCTTTCTAACAATGAGCAGTTCTTC,CASFPEWLSNNEQFF
TRBV20-1,NA,few,TRBJ2-7,TGCAGTGCTAGAGGTCAGGTCTCCTACGAGCAGTACTTC,CSARGQVSYEQYF
TRBV12-3/TRBV12-4,NA,few,TRBJ2-2,TGTGCCAGCAGTCCAGAGAACACCGGGGAGCTGTTTTTT,CASSPENTGELFF
TRBV12-5,NA,NA,TRBJ2-5,TGTGCTAGTGGTTCCTTTGGGACCCAGTACTTC,CASGSFGTQYF
TRBV6-1,NA,NA,TRBJ1-5,TGTGCCAGCAGTGAACTTAGAAAGTCTCAGCATTTT,CASSELRKSQHF
TRBV13,TRBD1,many,TRBJ2-7,TGTGCCAGCAGCGGAATCGACAGGGACCCCTACGAGCAGTACTTC,CASSGIDRDPYEQYF
TRBV7-3,TRBD2,NA,TRBJ2-2,TGTGCTAGCAGCTTAACGGTAGCGGGAGTCACCGGGGAGCTGTTTTTT,CASSLTVAGVTGELFF
TRBV20-1,TRBD1,few,TRBJ1-6,TGCAGTGCTAGCCCCGGACAGGGGGCGCGTAATTCACCCCTCCACTTT,CSASPGQGARNSPLHF
TRBV27,NA,few,TRBJ1-5,TGTGCCAGCGGGGACTCCAAGGGACCGAGCAATCAGCCCCAGCATTTT,CASGDSKGPSNQPQHF
TRBV18,TRBD1,few,TRBJ2-1,TGTGCCAGCTCGCGGACACAGGGGTTTGCAAATGAGCAGTTCTTC,CASSRTQGFANEQFF
TRBV27,NA,few,TRBJ1-1,TGTGCCAGCAGTTGGCAGGGAATGCCGGCTGAAGCTTTCTTT,CASSWQGMPAEAFF
TRBV20-1,NA,few,TRBJ2-7,TGCAGTGCTAGAGGGGGGGCCGGGGGGTGGACCTACGAGCAGTACTTC,CSARGGAGGWTYEQYF
TRBV9,TRBD2,few,TRBJ2-1,TGTGCCAGCAGCGTAGATGGTAGCGGGAAAAGGGGAGAGCAGTTCTTC,CASSVDGSGKRGEQFF
TRBV7-9,NA,NA,TRBJ1-1,TGTGCCAGCAGCCCAAAACGGGGGGATTGGACTGAAGCTTTCTTT,CASSPKRGDWTEAFF
TRBV10-2,NA,few,TRBJ2-7,TGCGCCAGCAGTGATAGGGCTCGTTATCAATCCTACGAGCAGTACTTC,CASSDRARYQSYEQYF
TRBV2,NA,many,TRBJ1-1,TGTGCCAGCAGCTGGGGACGGGGGACTGAAGCTTTCTTT,CASSWGRGTEAFF
TRBV24-1,NA,many,TRBJ2-7,TGTGCCACCATCCCGGGACAAATTAGAATGGGGATCTGCGAGCAGTACTTC,CATIPGQIRMGICEQYF
TRBV11-2,TRBD2,many,TRBJ2-7,TGTGCCAGCAGCCGGACTAGCGGGATAAGCGAGCAGTACTTC,CASSRTSGISEQYF
TRBV29-1,TRBD2,NA,TRBJ2-5,TGCAGCGTTGGGGAGATAGCGGGAGGAGGGACCCAGTACTTC,CSVGEIAGGGTQYF
TRBV18,NA,NA,TRBJ2-1,TGTGCCAGCTCACCAGCCACCGCCTACAATGAGCAGTTCTTC,CASSPATAYNEQFF